These T cell receptor beta chains were read from a single sample in a study of early T cells in non-severe SARS-CoV-2 infection. TCRdb fed the 5' RACE reads into MiXCR, producing one record per CDR3 protein. The sample lists under 75,000 distinct CDR3 sequences; 13% were seen once. Sequenced sample: whole blood. These receptors all stem from an adult who was a healthcare worker with PCR-confirmed SARS-CoV-2 infection or an uninfected control (not recorded which). Each CDR3 is given with its conserved first and last residue. A D gene is named only where the DNA matches it firmly. Size is omitted from some rows. Given values are once, few, many or a class for expanded clones.

>TRBJ2-3|NA|NA|TRBV5-1
TGCGCCAGCAGCCTAAGGGACGCAGGGGGCACAGATACGCAGTATTTT
CASSLRDAGGTDTQYF
>TRBJ1-1|NA|many|TRBV7-9
TGTGCCAGCGTGGGGAACACTGAAGCTTTCTTT
CASVGNTEAFF
>TRBJ2-7|NA|few|TRBV7-2
TGTGCCAGCAGCAAAGAGTACGGCGGGACCTACGAGCAGTACTTC
CASSKEYGGTYEQYF
>TRBJ2-5|TRBD1|many|TRBV29-1
TGCAGCGCCGGACAGGGGGTAGAGACCCAGTACTTC
CSAGQGVETQYF
>TRBJ2-3|TRBD2|few|TRBV2
TGTGCCAGCCGCCTTACCGGGACTAGCCCCACAGATACGCAGTATTTT
CASRLTGTSPTDTQYF
>TRBJ2-1|TRBD2|NA|TRBV23-1
TGCGCCAGCAGTCAATACAGGGGTTGGCCAACTAGCGGGGGGACCTACAATGAGCAGTTCTTC
CASSQYRGWPTSGGTYNEQFF
>TRBJ2-5|TRBD2|NA|TRBV12-3/TRBV12-4
TGTGCCAGCAGTTTAAAGGGTAGCGGGAGGGCCCGGGAGACCCAGTACTTC
CASSLKGSGRARETQYF
>TRBJ2-3|TRBD2|many|TRBV20-1
TGCAGTGCTAGAAAAGCGGGAAGGGGAGATACGCAGTATTTT
CSARKAGRGDTQYF
>TRBJ2-3|NA|NA|TRBV27
TGTGCCAGCAGTACGACTAGTTCATTAGGAGATACGCAGTATTTT
CASSTTSSLGDTQYF
>TRBJ1-3|TRBD1|NA|TRBV20-1
TGCAGTGCCCGGGACAGGGACTCTGGAAACACCATATATTTT
CSARDRDSGNTIYF
>TRBJ2-3|NA|NA|TRBV3-1
TGTGCCAGCAGCCAACAACTGACTAGCACAGATACGCAGTATTTT
CASSQQLTSTDTQYF
>TRBJ1-1|NA|NA|TRBV11-2
TGTGCCAGCAGCTTAGGGACAGCCACTGAAGCTTTCTTT
CASSLGTATEAFF
>TRBJ2-1|TRBD1|many|TRBV7-9
TGTGCCAGCAGCTTAGGTCCACAGGGGGCGCGGAGCAATGAGCAGTTCTTC
CASSLGPQGARSNEQFF
>TRBJ1-5|NA|few|TRBV19
TGTGCCAGTAAATTTTGGCAGAGCAATCAGCCCCAGCATTTT
CASKFWQSNQPQHF
>TRBJ2-7|TRBD1|few|TRBV28
TGTGCCAGCAGCGGACAGGTCAACGAGCAGTACTTC
CASSGQVNEQYF
>TRBJ2-3|NA|many|TRBV19
TGTGCCAGTAGCCACAGGGCCCGGGAAGATACGCAGTATTTT
CASSHRAREDTQYF
>TRBJ2-5|TRBD1|NA|TRBV6-1
TGTGCCAGCACGAGGGGGCCTCAAGAGACCCAGTACTTC
CASTRGPQETQYF
>TRBJ2-7|NA|few|TRBV4-2
TGTGCCAGCAGCCAACTACAGGGTGGGGTCTACGAGCAGTACTTC
CASSQLQGGVYEQYF
>TRBJ2-2|TRBD1|many|TRBV5-1
TGCGCCAGCAGCTTGGGGACAGGTCTGGCCGGGGAGCTGTTTTTT
CASSLGTGLAGELFF
>TRBJ1-2|NA|NA|TRBV28
TGTGCCAGCACAAGGTCGAACTATGGCTACACCTTC
CASTRSNYGYTF
>TRBJ2-2|TRBD2|few|TRBV29-1
TGCAGCGGGAGGGTAGCGGGAGCGGCCGGGGAGCTGTTTTTT
CSGRVAGAAGELFF
>TRBJ2-1|NA|NA|TRBV18
TGTGCCAGCTCACCGGTCGGCGGAGCTTCTCCCTACAATGAGCAGTTCTTC
CASSPVGGASPYNEQFF
>TRBJ1-1|NA|many|TRBV30
TGTGCCTGGGCCCATCAGGGGATAGGAACTGAAGCTTTCTTT
CAWAHQGIGTEAFF
>TRBJ2-3|NA|few|TRBV21-1
TGTGCCAGCAGCACCGTTCCGACGGGGGGATTCAGGACAGATACGCAGTATTTT
CASSTVPTGGFRTDTQYF
>TRBJ2-2|NA|many|TRBV3-1
TGTGCCAGCAGCCAACCGGTAGGGGCCCCCGGGGAGCTGTTTTTT
CASSQPVGAPGELFF
>TRBJ2-1|NA|NA|TRBV20-1
TGCAGTGCTCCACCAGGGAGCGCCAATGAGCAGTTCTTC
CSAPPGSANEQFF